These 26 T cell receptor beta chains were all obtained from the same sample, sequenced in a study of cytomegalovirus exposure and HLA in healthy donors. PCR employed 60 Vbeta and 13 Jbeta primers. Clones were read by immunoSEQ multiplex PCR, and TCRdb kept only the in-frame ones, dropping some. The table has roughly 110,000 clones, more than 60% seen once; the top ten hold about 2.3%. The sample consisted of PBMCs. These receptors were collected from a man aged 35 to 55 in good health and CMV-seronegative.

The rearrangement uses TRBV5-4 and TRBJ2-5; the match to TRBD1 covers 7 bases. There are 13 residues in the CDR3. The V gene's germline CDR1 is SGHNT and CDR2 YYREEE (reference sequence). The V and J ends lost 4 bases and 7 bases, in that order; junction bases with no gene match: 7. The CDR3 spells CASSMDRPGTQYF. CDR3 nucleotide sequence: TGTGCCAGCAGCATGGACAGGCCGGGGACCCAGTACTTC.

The chain joins TRBV28 to TRBJ1-1; TRBD1 is a possible D gene (6 bases). CDR1 is MDHEN, CDR2 SYDVKM, per germline. Between the trimmed V and J ends, which lost 3 bases and 2 bases, there was a span of 10 bases. The CDR3 length is 14 residues. The CDR3: CASSFGTINTEAFF. CDR3 DNA sequence: TGTGCCAGCAGTTTCGGGACAATTAACACTGAAGCTTTCTTT. Drawing the rest from reference TRBV28 and TRBJ1-1, the complete variable domain is DVKVTQSSRYLVKRTGEKVFLECVQDMDHENMFWYRQDPGLGLRLIYFSYDVKMKEKGDIPEGYSVSREKKERFSLILESASTNQTSMYLCASSFGTINTEAFFGQGTRLTVV.

This chain links TRBV1 with TRBJ2-3; the DNA was not compared with TRBD2, the D call given in the table. TRBV1 is recorded as a pseudogene. CDR3 length equals 18 residues. CDR3 DNA: TGCACCAGCAGGGATAAAAGCGGGGGCCCCTACTGCACAGATACGCAGTATTTT. As protein: CTSRDKSGGPYCTDTQYF.

The chain joins TRBV2 to TRBJ2-1; 8 nucleotides match TRBD2. The CDR3 is 15 residues long. CDR1 SNHLY and CDR2 FYNNEI come from the germline V gene. J lost 3 bases, V lost 2 bases, and 3 bases had no gene match. Here the CDR3 reads CASSERLAGYNEQFF. In DNA, the CDR3 is TGTGCCAGCAGTGAAAGGCTAGCGGGCTACAATGAGCAGTTCTTC.

The sample holds a few counts of this clone. CDR3 residues: CASSLGGGSDTQYF. DNA of the CDR3: TGCGCCAGCAGCTTGGGGGGGGGTTCAGATACGCAGTATTTT. V usage is TRBV5-1 and J usage is TRBJ2-3; 7 nucleotides agree with TRBD2. CDR1 is SGHRS and CDR2 is YFSETQ in the germline V gene. The V segment lost 0 bases and the J segment 4 bases; nucleotides outside the gene matches: 2. This CDR3 is 14 amino acids long.

The V call is TRBV5-1, the J call TRBJ1-1, with a tentative D call TRBD1 (5 bases). The CDR3 spans 14 residues. Trimming removed 0 bases from V and 3 bases from J, with 9 bases in between. The V gene's germline CDR1 is SGHRS and CDR2 YFSETQ. The DNA of the CDR3 is TGCGCCAGCAGCTTGGAGCCAGGGTACACTGAAGCTTTCTTT. This encodes CASSLEPGYTEAFF.

This rearrangement joins TRBV9 to TRBJ2-3, with 12 bases lining up with TRBD2. This CDR3 spans 15 amino acids. Germline V gene data show CDR1 as SGDLS and CDR2 as YYNGEE. With 0 bases clipped from V and 10 bases from J, the junction kept 6 bases outside the gene matches. Here the CDR3 reads CASSVASGGGPSQYF. The CDR3 nucleotides are TGTGCCAGCAGCGTAGCTAGCGGGGGGGGCCCCTCGCAGTATTTT.

The rearrangement joins TRBV27 to TRBJ1-2; 9 bases agree with TRBD1. The CDR3 totals 12 residues. The V and J ends lost 5 bases and 7 bases, in that order; junction bases with no gene match: 2. Germline CDR1 is MNHEY and CDR2 is SMNVEV (reference sequence). CDR3 sequence (DNA): TGTGCCAGCAGTACAGGGGGCGGTGGCTACACCTTC. It is translated as CASSTGGGGYTF.

The V and J genes are TRBV7-9 and TRBJ1-1; D gene unclear. The V end was cut by 1 base, the J end by 7 bases, with 10 bases between. Germline assignment: CDR1 SEHNR and CDR2 FQNEAQ (reference sequence). The CDR3 sequence is 13 residues long. In DNA, the CDR3 is TGTGCCAGCAGCTTAGACTGGCGGATTGAAGCTTTCTTT. It specifies CASSLDWRIEAFF.

The rearrangement uses TRBV4-1 and TRBJ1-1; a possible D gene is TRBD1 (5 bases). CDR3 size: 16 residues. V lost 1 base to trimming and J lost 2 bases, with 14 bases between them. Germline CDR1 and CDR2: MGHRA and YSYEKL. The CDR3 is CASSQVQGPTNTEAFF. The CDR3 region has the DNA TGCGCCAGCAGCCAAGTTCAGGGCCCTACCAACACTGAAGCTTTCTTT.

J is TRBJ2-7 and V is TRBV7-6, with D possibly matching TRBD1 (5 bases). CDR1 and CDR2 (germline): SGHVS, FNYEAQ. Trimming took off 6 bases at V and 5 bases at J, with 17 bases between the two ends. This CDR3 has 14 residues. CDR3 amino acids: CASSLQGNEDEQYF. As DNA, the CDR3 is TGTGCCAGCAGTCTGCAGGGAAATGAGGACGAGCAGTACTTC.

The chain is built from TRBV5-1 and TRBJ1-2; D remains ambiguous. The CDR3 consists of 15 residues. Deletions cut 4 bases from V and 2 bases from J, with 15 bases between. CDR1 is SGHRS, CDR2 YFSETQ, per germline. The CDR3 sequence is CASSPDLASNYGYTF. For the CDR3, the DNA is TGCGCCAGCAGCCCAGACTTGGCCTCAAACTATGGCTACACCTTC.

This chain connects TRBV7-9 to TRBJ1-6; no definite D call. This CDR3 comprises 14 residues. Germline-derived CDR1 and CDR2 are SEHNR and FQNEAQ (reference sequence). Trimming removed 3 bases at V and 8 bases at J, with 11 bases between. For the CDR3, the DNA is TGTGCCAGCAGCTTCGGCAGGCAGGATTCACCCCTCCACTTT. Protein product: CASSFGRQDSPLHF.

The chain is built from TRBV10-2 and TRBJ1-3; 11 nucleotides line up with TRBD1. In germline, CDR1 is WSHSY, CDR2 SAAADI. This CDR3 is 16 amino acids long. The V and J ends lost 6 bases and 3 bases, in that order; junction bases with no gene match: 7. For the CDR3, the DNA is TGCGCCAGCAGGGGGACAGGGGGAAGGTTTGGAAACACCATATATTTT. Its protein is CASRGTGGRFGNTIYF.

This chain connects TRBV5-5 to TRBJ1-1; D unresolved. This CDR3 region has 12 residues. V dropped 1 base and J dropped 6 bases, with 7 bases sitting between them. CDR1 SGHKS and CDR2 YYEKEE come from the germline V gene (reference sequence). The CDR3 DNA reads as TGTGCCAGCAGCTTGACGGTGTCTGAAGCTTTCTTT. It translates to CASSLTVSEAFF.

The V and J genes are TRBV5-1 and TRBJ1-2, with D unresolved. Germline loops: CDR1 SGHRS, CDR2 YFSETQ. Trimming took 0 bases from V and 2 from J, leaving 11 bases between them. The CDR3 is 15 residues long. The CDR3 sequence: CASSLGQVKNYGYTF. In nucleotides, the CDR3 is TGCGCCAGCAGCTTGGGGCAGGTTAAAAACTATGGCTACACCTTC.

The CDR3 loop reads CASSSTSGEWGEQYF. As DNA, the CDR3 is TGTGCCAGCAGCTCGACTAGCGGGGAGTGGGGGGAGCAGTACTTC. The gene calls are TRBV7-2 and TRBJ2-7, with TRBD2 identical over 11 bases. This CDR3 has 15 residues. Germline assignment: CDR1 SGHTA and CDR2 FQGNSA. V lost 4 bases and J lost 7; bases outside the gene matches: 9.

The CDR3 sequence: CASSQTSVGGNTQYF. The CDR3 DNA reads as TGCGCCAGCAGCCAAACTAGCGTCGGAGGTAATACGCAGTATTTT. The chain links TRBV5-1 to TRBJ2-3; 7 positions match TRBD2. J gave up 7 bases and V 4 bases, and 12 bases lay outside the gene matches. Germline CDR1 is SGHRS and CDR2 is YFSETQ. CDR3 length: 15 residues.

This clone was found a few times. This chain links TRBV5-1 with TRBJ1-5, with unresolved D. Per the germline V gene, CDR1 is SGHRS and CDR2 is YFSETQ. Trimming left V 4 bases short and J 1 base short, with 12 bases between. The CDR3 loop spans 15 amino acids. The CDR3 coding sequence is TGCGCCAGCAGCCCCGGGAGTTTGAGCAATCAGCCCCAGCATTTT. Translation gives CASSPGSLSNQPQHF.

J is TRBJ1-5 and V is TRBV27; D is unresolved. Looked up from germline, CDR1 is MNHEY and CDR2 is SMNVEV (reference sequence). CDR3 length: 14 amino acids. V was cut by 3 bases and J by 6 bases, with 12 bases left in between. The CDR3 sequence is CASSLEARGQPQHF. CDR3 coding DNA: TGTGCCAGCAGTTTGGAGGCAAGAGGTCAGCCCCAGCATTTT.

This clone turned up a few times. The chain links TRBV7-3 to TRBJ2-3; D remains unclear. V shed 1 base and J shed 3 bases, with 17 bases lying between them. The CDR3 sequence is 17 residues long. Germline loops: CDR1 SGHTA, CDR2 FQGTGA. In DNA form, the CDR3 reads TGTGCCAGCAGCTTAAGCCCCCCGACAATCGGAACAGATACGCAGTATTTT. It encodes CASSLSPPTIGTDTQYF.

The V and J genes are TRBV5-4 and TRBJ1-2, with D possibly TRBD1 on 5 matching bases. The CDR3 covers 14 residues. The germline V and J ends were trimmed by 4 bases and 4 bases, with 14 bases remaining between them. CDR1 is SGHNT, CDR2 YYREEE, per germline (reference sequence). The chain's CDR3 is CASSPDRSFYGYTF. The CDR3 coding sequence is TGTGCCAGCAGCCCAGACAGAAGCTTCTATGGCTACACCTTC.

This sequence joins TRBV11-2 and TRBJ2-7; maybe TRBD1 (6 bases). The CDR3 totals 17 residues. Germline values: CDR1 SGHAT, CDR2 FQNNGV. Trimming removed 0 bases at V and 2 bases at J, with 17 bases between. CDR3 region: CASSLDIRQGRTYEQYF. DNA for the CDR3: TGTGCCAGCAGCTTAGATATCCGGCAGGGGCGCACCTACGAGCAGTACTTC.

This clone occurred once. The gene calls are TRBV7-8 and TRBJ1-6; D remains ambiguous. The CDR3 is 17 residues long. Germline-derived CDR1 and CDR2 are SGHVS and FQNEAQ. V lost 5 bases and J 1 base, leaving 15 bases between the germline ends. The CDR3 spells CASSGSRIGSYNSPLHF. The CDR3 DNA is TGTGCCAGCAGCGGCTCCCGCATCGGGTCCTATAATTCACCCCTCCACTTT.

The V and J genes are TRBV7-8 and TRBJ2-1, with 8 bases matching TRBD2. Trimming at V came to 5 bases and at J to 6 bases, leaving 9 bases not matched to a gene. This CDR3 region has 15 residues. Germline CDR1 is SGHVS and CDR2 is FQNEAQ. DNA of the CDR3: TGTGCCAGCAGCCCCATAGCCGGGACTAGCAATGAGCAGTTCTTC. Protein sequence: CASSPIAGTSNEQFF.

The J gene is TRBJ2-7, the V gene TRBV7-2, with unresolved D. CDR1 is SGHTA, CDR2 FQGNSA, per germline. V was pared by 4 bases and J by 4 bases, with 11 bases between. This CDR3 has 13 amino acids. Here the CDR3 DNA reads TGTGCCAGCAGCTCTCCTCCGGTTTACGAGCAGTACTTC. Translated, it gives CASSSPPVYEQYF. The full variable domain, in which reference TRBV7-2 and TRBJ2-7 provide the parts outside the CDR3, is GAGVSQSPSNKVTEKGKDVELRCDPISGHTALYWYRQSLGQGLEFLIYFQGNSAPDKSGLPSDRFSAERTGGSVSTLTIQRTQQEDSAVYLCASSSPPVYEQYFGPGTRLTVT.